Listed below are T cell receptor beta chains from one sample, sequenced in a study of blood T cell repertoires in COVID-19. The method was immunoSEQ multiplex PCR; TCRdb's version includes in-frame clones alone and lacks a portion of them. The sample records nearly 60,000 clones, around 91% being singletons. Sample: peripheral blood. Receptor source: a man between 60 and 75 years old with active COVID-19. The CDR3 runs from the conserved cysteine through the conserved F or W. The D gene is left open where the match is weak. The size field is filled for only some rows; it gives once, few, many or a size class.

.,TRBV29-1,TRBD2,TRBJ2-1,CSVDRLAGDNEQFF,TGCAGCGTTGATCGATTAGCGGGAGACAATGAGCAGTTCTTC
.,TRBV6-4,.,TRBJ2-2,CASSVWRANTGELFF,TGTGCCAGCAGTGTGTGGCGGGCTAACACCGGGGAGCTGTTTTTT
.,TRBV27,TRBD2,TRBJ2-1,CASSPGTSGDSYNEQFF,TGTGCCAGCAGTCCGGGGACTAGCGGAGACTCCTACAATGAGCAGTTCTTC
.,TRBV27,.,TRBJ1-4,CASSLSYISGIQLTNEKLFF,TGTGCCAGCAGTTTATCTTATATTTCGGGTATCCAGTTAACTAATGAAAAACTGTTTTTT
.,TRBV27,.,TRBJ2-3,CASSHLGAGLVLNTQYF,TGTGCCAGCAGTCACCTTGGGGCAGGCCTGGTATTAAATACGCAGTATTTT
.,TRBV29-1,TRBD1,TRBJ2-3,CSVPPTGGGADTQYF,TGCAGCGTCCCCCCCACAGGGGGCGGCGCAGATACGCAGTATTTT
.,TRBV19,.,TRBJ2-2,CASTTPKGRGKNTGELFF,TGTGCCAGTACCACTCCAAAAGGGAGGGGGAAAAACACCGGGGAGCTGTTTTTT
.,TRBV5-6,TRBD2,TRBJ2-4,CASSFLRGDKNIQYF,TGTGCCAGCAGCTTCTTGCGGGGGGATAAAAACATTCAGTACTTC
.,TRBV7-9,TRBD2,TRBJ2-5,CASSLVGSGEETQYF,TGTGCCAGCAGCTTAGTCGGTAGCGGGGAAGAGACCCAGTACTTC
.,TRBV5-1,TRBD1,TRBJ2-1,CASSLGTGNNEQFF,TGCGCCAGCAGCTTGGGGACAGGGAACAATGAGCAGTTCTTC
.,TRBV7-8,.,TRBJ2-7,CASSPVGYGSYEQYF,TGTGCCAGCAGCCCTGTCGGGTACGGGTCCTACGAGCAGTACTTC
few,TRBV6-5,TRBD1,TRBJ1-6,CASRSPRGPNSPLHF,TGTGCCAGCAGGTCTCCCAGGGGGCCTAATTCACCCCTCCACTTT
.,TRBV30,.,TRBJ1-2,CAWSTRGYGYTF,TGTGCCTGGAGTACCCGGGGATATGGCTACACCTTC
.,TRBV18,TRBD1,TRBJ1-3,CASSPGTAGNTIYF,TGTGCCAGCTCACCCGGGACAGCGGGAAACACCATATATTTT
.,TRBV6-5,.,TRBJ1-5,CASSLRAPYNQPQHF,TGTGCCAGCAGTCTCAGGGCTCCTTACAATCAGCCCCAGCATTTT
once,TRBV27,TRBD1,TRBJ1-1,CASSFGTGVNTEAFF,TGTGCCAGCAGTTTTGGGACAGGGGTGAACACTGAAGCTTTCTTT
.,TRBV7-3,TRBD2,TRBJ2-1,CASSLRRSSGYNEQFF,TGTGCCAGCAGCTTAAGGAGGTCTAGCGGGTACAATGAGCAGTTCTTC
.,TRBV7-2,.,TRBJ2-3,CASSLAGGLGTDTQYF,TGTGCCAGCAGCTTAGCGGGGGGGCTAGGCACAGATACGCAGTATTTT